This T cell receptor beta chain was identified in a study of identical twins. Findings and limits, study-wide: Cross-sectional statistics, not tracking of the same donors, supported the conclusions.

The CDR3 spans 14 residues. Trimming removed 3 bases from V and 5 bases from J, with 10 bases in between. Germline CDR1 is SEHNR and CDR2 is FQNEAQ (reference sequence). Regarding this clonotype: Its target is not known.

TCRdb ran MiXCR on the 5' RACE reads and lists one entry per CDR3 protein. The sample has 400,000 to 500,000 distinct CDR3 sequences; about 18% are singletons. The chain has TRBV7-9 and TRBJ1-4; TRBD1 is a possible D gene (6 bases). Sequencing used naive T cells sorted from blood. The sequence derives from a man over 45 in good health. DNA for the CDR3: TGTGCCAGCAGCTTCCGGGACAAAAATGAAAAACTGTTTTTT. Protein product: CASSFRDKNEKLFF.